The clone carrying this T cell receptor (beta chain) was found many times. Its antigen is unknown. The source of the sample is a study of response to subunit inactivated influenza vaccine. MiXCR, run by TCRdb on the RT-PCR reads, gives a single entry per CDR3 protein. The sample yields fewer than 600,000 distinct CDR3 sequences, approximately 7.8% seen once. Per the germline V gene, CDR1 is SGHRS and CDR2 is YFSETQ. The J segment lost 4 bases and the V segment lost 0 bases, leaving 4 bases of the junction unmatched. The CDR3 is 15 amino acids. Study results and limitations: The authors proposed limited new T cell recruitment per seasonal influenza vaccination.

Sequencing was performed on PBMCs from blood, taken less than 25 months after vaccination. This chain uses TRBV5-1 with TRBJ2-7; 10 bases map to TRBD2. The receptor comes from a man aged 50 to 69 who received an inactivated influenza vaccine. This CDR3 is CASSLVPSGSYEQYF. CDR3 nucleotide sequence: TGCGCCAGCAGCTTGGTTCCTAGCGGGAGTTACGAGCAGTACTTC.